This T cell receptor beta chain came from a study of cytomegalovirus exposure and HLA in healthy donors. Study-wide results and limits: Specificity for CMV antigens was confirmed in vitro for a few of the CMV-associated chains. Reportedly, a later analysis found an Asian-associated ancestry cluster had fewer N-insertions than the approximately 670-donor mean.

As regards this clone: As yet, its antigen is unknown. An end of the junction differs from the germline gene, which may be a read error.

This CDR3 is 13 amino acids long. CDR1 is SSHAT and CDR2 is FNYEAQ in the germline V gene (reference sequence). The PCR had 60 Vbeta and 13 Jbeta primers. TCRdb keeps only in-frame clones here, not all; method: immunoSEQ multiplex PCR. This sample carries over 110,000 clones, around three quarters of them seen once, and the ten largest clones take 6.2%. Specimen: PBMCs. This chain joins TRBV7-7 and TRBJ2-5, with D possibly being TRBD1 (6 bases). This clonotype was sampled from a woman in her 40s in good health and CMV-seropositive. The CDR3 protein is CASSLGDTGNQYF. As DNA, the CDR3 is TGTGCTAGCAGCTTAGGGGATACAGGGAACCAGTACTTC.